This T cell receptor beta chain was identified during a study of cytomegalovirus exposure and HLA in healthy donors. PCR employed 60 Vbeta and 13 Jbeta primers. The protocol was immunoSEQ multiplex PCR, while the TCRdb copy is restricted to in-frame clones and leaves out a portion. The profile shows a few hundred thousand clones, under 80% of them singletons. Trimming removed 4 bases at V and 2 bases at J, with 13 bases between. Germline values: CDR1 SGHAT, CDR2 FQDESV (reference sequence). CDR3 size: 15 residues. The chain couples TRBV11-1 to TRBJ2-3; D perhaps matches TRBD2 (5 bases). The source of this sequence is a female donor in good health and CMV-seronegative. Sequencing was carried out using PBMCs. The CDR3: CASSWEYRDTDTQYF. DNA of the CDR3: TGTGCCAGCAGCTGGGAGTACCGGGACACAGATACGCAGTATTTT.